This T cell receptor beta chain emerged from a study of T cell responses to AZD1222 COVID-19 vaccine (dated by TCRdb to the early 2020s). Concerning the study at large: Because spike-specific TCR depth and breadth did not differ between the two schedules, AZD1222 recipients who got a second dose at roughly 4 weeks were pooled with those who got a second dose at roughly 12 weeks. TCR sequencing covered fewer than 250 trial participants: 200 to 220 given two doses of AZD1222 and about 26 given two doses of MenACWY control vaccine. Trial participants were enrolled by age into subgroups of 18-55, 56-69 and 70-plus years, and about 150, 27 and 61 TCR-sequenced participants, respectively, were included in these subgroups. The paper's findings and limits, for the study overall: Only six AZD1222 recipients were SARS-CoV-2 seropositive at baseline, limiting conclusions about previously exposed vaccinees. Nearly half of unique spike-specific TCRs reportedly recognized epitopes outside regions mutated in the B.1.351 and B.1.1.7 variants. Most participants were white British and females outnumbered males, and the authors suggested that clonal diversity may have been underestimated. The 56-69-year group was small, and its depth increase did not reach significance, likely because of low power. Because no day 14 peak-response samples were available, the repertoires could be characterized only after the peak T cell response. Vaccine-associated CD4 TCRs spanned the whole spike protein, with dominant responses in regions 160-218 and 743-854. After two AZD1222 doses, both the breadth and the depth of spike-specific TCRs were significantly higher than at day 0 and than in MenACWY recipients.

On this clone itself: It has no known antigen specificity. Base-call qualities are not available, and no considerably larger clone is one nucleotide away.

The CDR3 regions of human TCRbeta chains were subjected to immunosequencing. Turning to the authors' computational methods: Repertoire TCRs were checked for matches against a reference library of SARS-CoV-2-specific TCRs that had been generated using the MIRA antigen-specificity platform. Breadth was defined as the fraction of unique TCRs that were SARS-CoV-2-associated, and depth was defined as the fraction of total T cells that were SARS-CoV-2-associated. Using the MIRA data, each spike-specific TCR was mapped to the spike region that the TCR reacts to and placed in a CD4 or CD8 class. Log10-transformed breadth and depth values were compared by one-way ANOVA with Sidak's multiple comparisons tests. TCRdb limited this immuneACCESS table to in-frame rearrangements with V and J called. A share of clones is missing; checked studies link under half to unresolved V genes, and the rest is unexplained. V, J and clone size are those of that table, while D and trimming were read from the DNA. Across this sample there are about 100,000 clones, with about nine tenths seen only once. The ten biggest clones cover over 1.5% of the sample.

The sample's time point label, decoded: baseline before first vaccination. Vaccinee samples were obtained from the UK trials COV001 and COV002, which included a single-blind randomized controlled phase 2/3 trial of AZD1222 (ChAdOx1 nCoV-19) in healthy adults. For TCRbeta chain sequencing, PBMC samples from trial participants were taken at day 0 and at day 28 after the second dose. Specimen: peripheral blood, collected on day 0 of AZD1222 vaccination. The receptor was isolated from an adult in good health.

The DNA reads TGTGCCAGCAGCTTATCGCTGGGGGAGACCCAGTACTTC. This yields the protein CASSLSLGETQYF. This chain is built from TRBV7-3 and TRBJ2-5; the D gene remains uncertain. The germline V gene gives CDR1 as SGHTA and CDR2 as FQGTGA. Relative to germline, V is 2 bases shorter and J is 5 bases shorter, with 9 bases between their ends. CDR3 length: 13 amino acids, cysteine to phenylalanine. Only the CDR3 DNA stays, 39 bases, in frame from base 1. Reference TRBV7-3 and TRBJ2-5 genes cover what lies past the CDR3, so the full variable domain is GAGVSQTPSNKVTEKGKYVELRCDPISGHTALYWYRQSLGQGPEFLIYFQGTGAADDSGLPNDRFFAVRPEGSVSTLKIQRTERGDSAVYLCASSLSLGETQYFGPGTRLLVL.